These 12 T cell receptor beta chains were sequenced from one sample in a study of T-cell reconstitution after alpha-beta-depleted transplantation in children. During its preparation, the TCRbeta library received unique molecular identifiers. MiXCR was run by TCRdb on the PCR reads, yielding one entry per CDR3 protein. The table has hundreds of thousands of distinct CDR3 sequences, approximately 13% seen once. The starting material was PBMCs, mostly from graft donor cells, obtained 360 days after TCRalphabeta/CD19-depleted stem cell transplant. These receptors were obtained from a male patient aged 10 to 17 who had a stem cell transplant for acute myeloid leukemia, so the T cells may come from the graft donor.

The rearrangement uses TRBV23-1 and TRBJ1-5, with 8 bases that match TRBD1. TRBV23-1 is assigned to the ORF class and has an uncertain function. V lost 0 bases to trimming and J lost 0 bases; unmatched junction nucleotides: 4. This CDR3 is 17 amino acids long. The CDR3 loop reads CASSQSTTGDSNQPQHF. CDR3 DNA sequence: TGCGCCAGCAGTCAATCGACGACAGGGGATAGCAATCAGCCCCAGCATTTT.

The chain has TRBV6-2 or TRBV6-3 and TRBJ2-6; D may correspond to TRBD1 or TRBD2 (5 bases each). Per germline, CDR1 MNHEY and CDR2 SVGEGT. V lost 7 bases and J lost 2, with 27 bases in between. The CDR3 runs 20 residues. The CDR3 protein is CASTLRVGHLGVAGANVLTF. The CDR3 region has the DNA TGTGCCAGCACTCTGCGGGTCGGACATTTAGGCGTGGCTGGGGCCAACGTCCTGACTTTC.

This clonotype was counted between two and nine times. The chain links TRBV27 to TRBJ2-1, with TRBD2 matching 10 bases. CDR1 and CDR2 (germline): MNHEY, SMNVEV (reference sequence). The CDR3 spans 14 residues. V gave up 3 bases and J gave up 4 bases; unmatched junction bases: 0. The CDR3 DNA reads TGTGCCAGCAGTTTTAGCGGGAGGTACAATGAGCAGTTCTTC. Translation: CASSFSGRYNEQFF.

The V gene is TRBV4-3, the J gene TRBJ2-2, with 9 bases identical to TRBD2. This CDR3 region has 18 residues. Looked up from germline, CDR1 is LGHNA and CDR2 is YSLEER. V was clipped by 0 bases and J by 3 bases; unmatched bases: 8. CDR3 loop: CASSQDALAGLYTGELFF. The CDR3 DNA reads TGCGCCAGCAGCCAAGATGCACTAGCGGGCCTATACACCGGGGAGCTGTTTTTT.

The rearrangement uses TRBV28 and TRBJ1-1; weak D call: TRBD1 (5 bases). The CDR3 extends over 12 amino acids. V lost 5 bases and J lost 4, with 8 bases in between. Germline V gene lookup returns CDR1 MDHEN and CDR2 SYDVKM. As DNA, the CDR3 is TGTGCCAGCAGTCCGGGGGGCACTGAAGCTTTCTTT. Translating gives CASSPGGTEAFF.

This clonotype came up many times. The V gene is TRBV29-1, the J gene TRBJ2-3; no reliable D call. In germline, CDR1 is SQVTM, CDR2 ANQGSEA. V was shortened by 4 bases and J by 3 bases, with 8 bases between the two germline ends. This CDR3 is built from 12 residues. CDR3 nucleotide sequence: TGCAGCGTTGTGTTTCAAACAGATACGCAGTATTTT. Its protein is CSVVFQTDTQYF.

This clonotype was picked up a small number of times. The rearrangement uses TRBV27 and TRBJ2-4; D is possibly TRBD2 (6 bases). The V gene lost 3 bases and the J gene lost 9 bases, with 12 bases spanning the gap. Per germline, CDR1 MNHEY and CDR2 SMNVEV (reference sequence). The CDR3 covers 13 residues. In DNA form, the CDR3 reads TGTGCCAGCAGTTTTATAGAGGGAGGCATTCAGTACTTC. As protein: CASSFIEGGIQYF.

This clonotype was found a few times. For the CDR3, the DNA is TGCAGTGCTAGAGGACTCTCAGATACGCAGTATTTT. This gives the protein CSARGLSDTQYF. J is TRBJ2-3 and V is TRBV20-1; no clear D gene. CDR1 and CDR2 (germline): DFQATT, SNEGSKA (reference sequence). The CDR3 has 12 residues. Trimming removed 1 base at V and 4 bases at J, with 6 bases between.

This clonotype was detected a few times. The chain combines TRBV5-1 with TRBJ2-1; TRBD2 agrees at 10 bases. CDR3 length equals 19 residues. Germline V CDR1 and CDR2: SGHRS, YFSETQ. V was pared by 4 bases and J by 3 bases, with 16 bases of the junction left unmatched. In DNA form, the CDR3 reads TGCGCCAGCAGCCCGGGGAGACTAGCGGGCCTGGCTAGCTACAATGAGCAGTTCTTC. Translated, it gives CASSPGRLAGLASYNEQFF.

This sequence joins TRBV7-9 and TRBJ1-1; unclear D gene. The CDR3 spans 16 residues. V gave up 1 base and J gave up 3 bases, with 15 bases separating them. The germline V gene has CDR1 SEHNR and CDR2 FQNEAQ (reference sequence). The CDR3 bases are TGTGCCAGCAGCTTAGTGGCCCTTCGCAGATACACTGAAGCTTTCTTT. This sequence encodes CASSLVALRRYTEAFF.

This clonotype was found many times. J is TRBJ2-1 and V is TRBV20-1; 8 bases align to TRBD2. J lost 9 bases, V lost 7 bases, and 14 bases had no gene match. Per the germline V gene, CDR1 is DFQATT and CDR2 is SNEGSKA (reference sequence). The CDR3 consists of 14 residues. The CDR3 DNA is TGCAGTGTTTACTATAGCGGGAAGGATGTTGAGCAGTTCTTC. It encodes CSVYYSGKDVEQFF.

J is TRBJ2-7 and V is TRBV30; D unclear. Germline assignment: CDR1 GTSNPN and CDR2 SVGIG (reference sequence). The CDR3 has 13 residues. The V and J ends lost 3 bases and 3 bases respectively, with 12 bases between them. The CDR3 region is CAWSSSWGYEQYF. DNA of the CDR3: TGTGCCTGGAGCTCATCATGGGGCTACGAGCAGTACTTC.